This TCR beta chain emerged from a study of blood T cell repertoires in COVID-19. A few counts support this clone. Sequencing was performed with immunoSEQ multiplex PCR; in TCRdb, only in-frame clones are kept and a portion is missing. The repertoire holds about 350,000 clones, roughly 86% seen once, with 0.85% to 1.3% in the top ten. The CDR3 runs to 16 residues. The ends were cut back, 1 base at V and 8 bases at J, with 17 bases in the middle. Looked up from germline, CDR1 is LNHNV and CDR2 is YYDKDF (reference sequence). Membership in each cohort depended on participant-reported clinical history. The V and J genes are TRBV15 and TRBJ1-4; D possibly corresponds to TRBD1 (6 bases). The sample consisted of PBMCs or T cells enriched from blood (not recorded which). The receptor comes from a woman aged 25 to 39 who had been exposed to COVID-19. The CDR3 DNA reads as TGTGCCACCAGCAGAGCCTGGCAGGGGCTTAGAGAAAAACTGTTTTTT. Its translation is CATSRAWQGLREKLFF.